This TCR beta chain was recorded in a study of cytomegalovirus exposure and HLA in healthy donors. This CDR3 contains 11 residues. The germline gives CDR1 LNHDA, CDR2 SQIVND (reference sequence). With 6 bases removed from V and 3 bases from J, the gap between germline ends came to 5 bases. The PCR made use of 60 Vbeta and 13 Jbeta primers. Libraries were prepared by immunoSEQ multiplex PCR; TCRdb keeps only in-frame clonotypes and omits some of them. This repertoire comprises about 90,000 clones; its ten largest clones make up roughly 3%. The chain couples TRBV19 to TRBJ2-5; D is possibly TRBD2 (5 bases). The sequenced material came from PBMCs. The receptor was isolated from a woman aged 25 to 45 in good health and CMV-seronegative. The CDR3 spells CASSGEETQYF. The DNA of the CDR3 is TGTGCCAGTAGCGGGGAAGAGACCCAGTACTTC.